The 30 T cell receptor beta chains listed next were all sequenced from one sample in a study of blood T cell repertoires in COVID-19. The table came from immunoSEQ multiplex PCR; TCRdb's copy has only in-frame clones and leaves some out. In the table there are hundreds of thousands of clones, 70% to 90% of which are singletons. The specimen was PBMCs or T cells enriched from blood (not recorded which). The receptors were sampled from a woman in her 40s with acute COVID-19.

This chain uses TRBV7-8 with TRBJ2-3; 9 nucleotides align to TRBD2. Germline V gene lookup returns CDR1 SGHVS and CDR2 FQNEAQ. The V and J ends lost 7 bases and 2 bases, in that order; junction bases with no gene match: 7. The CDR3 has 15 residues. CDR3 residues: CASKLGLANTDTQYF. CDR3 DNA: TGTGCCAGCAAGTTGGGACTAGCCAACACAGATACGCAGTATTTT.

The V and J genes are TRBV10-3 and TRBJ1-5; TRBD1 might be the D (6 bases). The CDR3 loop spans 14 amino acids. The germline V and J ends were trimmed by 0 bases and 6 bases, with 9 bases remaining between them. The V gene's germline CDR1 is ENHRY and CDR2 SYGVKD. The CDR3 is CAISESGGGQPQHF. CDR3 bases: TGTGCCATCAGTGAGTCAGGGGGGGGTCAGCCCCAGCATTTT.

CDR3 nucleotide sequence: TGCAGCGTTGAAGGGGCCCGGCAAAGCACAGATACGCAGTATTTT. It translates to CSVEGARQSTDTQYF. The chain uses TRBV29-1 and TRBJ2-3, with unresolved D. V was trimmed by 1 base and J by 0 bases, leaving 11 bases between them. The CDR3 totals 15 residues. Germline lookup yields CDR1 SQVTM and CDR2 ANQGSEA.

In this sample, this clone turned up a few times. The chain links TRBV7-9 to TRBJ1-5; unclear D gene. The length of the CDR3 is 12 residues. V was cut by 6 bases and J by 5 bases, with 8 bases left in between. In germline, CDR1 is SEHNR, CDR2 FQNEAQ (reference sequence). The CDR3 nucleotides are TGTGCCAGCAGATTCGGGGATCAGCCCCAGCATTTT. Its translation: CASRFGDQPQHF. Looking up the rest from reference TRBV7-9 and TRBJ1-5 gives the full variable domain: DTGVSQNPRHKITKRGQNVTFRCDPISEHNRLYWYRQTLGQGPEFLTYFQNEAQLEKSRLLSDRFSAERPKGSFSTLEIQRTEQGDSAMYLCASRFGDQPQHFGDGTRLSIL.

The chain employs TRBV18 and TRBJ1-2; D is uncertain. In germline, CDR1 is KGHSH, CDR2 LQKENI. The CDR3 contains 13 residues. The V end lost 3 bases, the J end lost 7 bases, and 12 bases lay between the germline ends. The CDR3 bases are TGTGCCAGCTCACCGGAGAGCCCTGGTGGCTACACCTTC. Residues: CASSPESPGGYTF.

The chain couples TRBV3-1 (or the pseudogene TRBV3-2) to TRBJ2-5; weak D call: TRBD2 (5 bases). Trimming shortened V by 0 bases and J by 4 bases, and 15 bases separated the two germline ends. The CDR3 runs to 16 residues. Germline V gene sequence: CDR1 LGHDT, CDR2 YNNKEL (reference sequence). CDR3 sequence reads: CASSQEGLSARETQYF. DNA of the CDR3: TGTGCCAGCAGCCAAGAAGGCCTTAGCGCGAGAGAGACCCAGTACTTC.

The rearrangement links TRBV28 to TRBJ2-2; 10 nucleotides match TRBD2. The V and J ends lost 8 bases and 5 bases, in that order; junction bases with no gene match: 11. Germline V gives CDR1 MDHEN, CDR2 SYDVKM. The CDR3 spans 16 residues. CDR3 sequence reads: CASATSGTGKTGELFF. The CDR3 DNA reads as TGTGCCAGCGCTACTAGCGGGACCGGGAAAACCGGGGAGCTGTTTTTT.

J is TRBJ2-1 and V is TRBV9, with 12 nucleotides matching TRBD2. The germline V gene encodes CDR1 SGDLS and CDR2 YYNGEE. Losses at the gene ends were 2 bases for V and 10 bases for J; bases not matched to a gene: 16. This CDR3 region has 18 residues. The CDR3 DNA sequence: TGTGCCAGCAGCGTCCAGACTAGCGGGAGTAAGAGGATGGTCGAGCAGTTCTTC. Its translation is CASSVQTSGSKRMVEQFF.

The chain employs TRBV9 and TRBJ1-2, with 12 positions matching TRBD1. The junction had 6 bases not matched to a gene; V was cut back by 1 base and J by 8 bases. CDR3 length equals 15 residues. The germline V gene encodes CDR1 SGDLS and CDR2 YYNGEE. This CDR3 reads CASSVKGQGAGGYTF. CDR3 in DNA: TGTGCCAGCAGCGTAAAGGGACAGGGGGCAGGAGGCTACACCTTC. Looking up the rest from reference TRBV9 and TRBJ1-2 gives the full variable domain: DSGVTQTPKHLITATGQRVTLRCSPRSGDLSVYWYQQSLDQGLQFLIQYYNGEERAKGNILERFSAQQFPDLHSELNLSSLELGDSALYFCASSVKGQGAGGYTFGSGTRLTVV.

This rearrangement joins TRBV28 to TRBJ1-1; weak D call: TRBD1 (5 bases). The CDR3 contains 14 residues. CDR1 is MDHEN, CDR2 SYDVKM, per germline. Trimming cost V 3 bases and J 0 bases, with 8 bases left between them. CDR3 in DNA: TGTGCCAGCAGTTTGGCAGGGATGAACACTGAAGCTTTCTTT. This translates into CASSLAGMNTEAFF.

This chain joins TRBV4-3 and TRBJ2-7, with TRBD1 matching over 8 bases. CDR1 LGHNA and CDR2 YSLEER come from the germline V gene. The CDR3 is made up of 16 amino acids. J gave up 2 bases and V 8 bases, and 14 bases lay outside the gene matches. The CDR3 region has the DNA TGCGCCAGCGCCGAAGGACAGGGCCGCGTTGCCTACGAGCAGTACTTC. This encodes CASAEGQGRVAYEQYF.

This clone came up a few times. The V call is TRBV2, the J call TRBJ1-5, with TRBD1 matching over 8 bases. The V and J ends lost 5 bases and 2 bases, in that order; junction bases with no gene match: 11. Germline V gene data show CDR1 as SNHLY and CDR2 as FYNNEI. The CDR3 is 17 amino acids. The CDR3 coding sequence is TGTGCCAGCAGTCCTTATGACAGGGGCTTAGGCAATCAGCCCCAGCATTTT. The encoded protein is CASSPYDRGLGNQPQHF.

This clone was recorded only once. This rearrangement joins TRBV28 to TRBJ2-2; 9 bases match TRBD1. The length of the CDR3 is 16 residues. V shed 7 bases and J 6 bases; nucleotides not matched to a gene: 12. CDR1 MDHEN and CDR2 SYDVKM come from the germline V gene. CDR3 sequence (DNA): TGTGCCAGCAAACCATCCGGGACAGGGTCGGCCGGGGAGCTGTTTTTT. Amino acids: CASKPSGTGSAGELFF.

The chain recombines TRBV19 with TRBJ2-5; perhaps TRBD2 as D (7 bases). V was trimmed by 1 base and J by 5 bases, leaving 14 bases between them. Per the germline V gene, CDR1 is LNHDA and CDR2 is SQIVND (reference sequence). CDR3 length: 15 amino acids. For the CDR3, the DNA is TGTGCCAGTAGTATAGTTCCAGGGGAGGGCGAGACCCAGTACTTC. This sequence encodes CASSIVPGEGETQYF.

The chain has TRBV7-6 and TRBJ2-1; 8 bases line up with TRBD2. The junction had 7 bases not matched to a gene; V was cut back by 5 bases and J by 4 bases. There are 15 residues in the CDR3. Germline CDR1 and CDR2: SGHVS and FNYEAQ. The CDR3 nucleotides are TGTGCCAGCAGCCATACTATAGCGGGGTACAATGAGCAGTTCTTC. Amino acid sequence: CASSHTIAGYNEQFF. The complete variable domain, with remaining parts taken from reference TRBV7-6 and TRBJ2-1, reads GAGVSQSPRYKVTKRGQDVALRCDPISGHVSLYWYRQALGQGPEFLTYFNYEAQQDKSGLPNDRFSAERPEGSISTLTIQRTEQRDSAMYRCASSHTIAGYNEQFFGPGTRLTVL.

The J gene is TRBJ2-6, the V gene TRBV7-9; maybe TRBD1 (5 bases). The CDR3 is 17 residues long. CDR1 and CDR2 from the germline V gene are SEHNR and FQNEAQ (reference sequence). The V gene lost 5 bases and the J gene lost 0 bases, with 14 bases spanning the gap. This CDR3 is CASSAWQGDSGANVLTF. The CDR3 nucleotides read TGTGCCAGCAGCGCTTGGCAGGGTGACTCTGGGGCCAACGTCCTGACTTTC.

This sequence joins TRBV19 and TRBJ2-1; D perhaps matches TRBD2 (5 bases). CDR3 length equals 15 residues. V lost 7 bases and J 0 bases, leaving 13 bases between the germline ends. Germline CDR1 and CDR2: LNHDA and SQIVND (reference sequence). The CDR3 DNA follows: TGTGCCAGTATTTCGGGGAGAAGCTCCTACAATGAGCAGTTCTTC. Translating gives CASISGRSSYNEQFF.

This rearrangement joins TRBV9 to TRBJ2-3; 7 nucleotides agree with TRBD1. CDR1 and CDR2 (germline): SGDLS, YYNGEE. The CDR3 extends over 15 amino acids. The trim removed 3 bases at V and 6 bases at J, leaving 10 bases unmatched. CDR3 region: CASSDRTGGRDTQYF. The CDR3 DNA reads as TGTGCCAGCAGCGACCGGACAGGAGGTCGGGATACGCAGTATTTT.

Only a few counts were recorded for this clone. The chain couples TRBV3-1 (or the pseudogene TRBV3-2) to TRBJ2-2; 14 nucleotides line up with TRBD2. The CDR3 spans 14 residues. Germline CDR1 reads LGHDT; CDR2 reads YNNKEL (reference sequence). Trimming cost V 7 bases and J 8 bases; bases outside gene matches: 3. The CDR3 nucleotides read TGTGCCAGCACCGGGACTAGCGGGAGTGGGGAGCTGTTTTTT. Its protein is CASTGTSGSGELFF.

The chain is built from TRBV7-2 and TRBJ1-1; D call uncertain. V lost 1 base, J lost 1 base, and 10 bases lay in between. CDR1 is SGHTA, CDR2 FQGNSA, per germline. The CDR3 length is 15 residues. Here the CDR3 reads CASSLGGRENTEAFF. CDR3 sequence (DNA): TGTGCCAGCAGCTTAGGAGGACGGGAGAACACTGAAGCTTTCTTT.

V usage is TRBV6-6 and J usage is TRBJ2-7; TRBD2 might be the D (5 bases). Germline CDR1 reads MNHNY; CDR2 reads SVGAGI (reference sequence). V was shortened by 6 bases and J by 3 bases, with 15 bases between the two germline ends. CDR3 length: 14 residues. CDR3 bases: TGTGCCAGCAGACAAACAGTCGGGATCTACGAGCAGTACTTC. This sequence encodes CASRQTVGIYEQYF.

The rearrangement links TRBV20-1 to TRBJ2-1; 9 bases are a match to TRBD2. Per the germline V gene, CDR1 is DFQATT and CDR2 is SNEGSKA (reference sequence). This CDR3 spans 13 amino acids. V was pared by 3 bases and J by 6 bases, with 3 bases of the junction left unmatched. CDR3 coding DNA: TGCAGTGCTAGTGGCGGGAGGGCCAATGAGCAGTTCTTC. Translated: CSASGGRANEQFF.

In its sample, this clone was seen once. This chain joins TRBV6-5 and TRBJ1-1; no clear D. Germline V lookup: CDR1 MNHEY, CDR2 SVGAGI. Between the trimmed V and J ends, which lost 6 bases and 1 base, there was a span of 9 bases. This CDR3 contains 13 residues. Here the CDR3 reads CASRLRENTEAFF. CDR3 DNA sequence: TGTGCCAGCAGGCTCCGGGAGAACACTGAAGCTTTCTTT.

V and J are TRBV29-1 and TRBJ2-1; 9 bases align to TRBD2. Trimming at V came to 7 bases and at J to 10 bases, leaving 5 bases not matched to a gene. In germline, CDR1 is SQVTM, CDR2 ANQGSEA. The CDR3 covers 11 residues. The CDR3 DNA is TGCAGCGCCCTTAGCGGGAGAGAGCAGTTCTTC. Translation gives CSALSGREQFF.

This clone was found many times. This chain links TRBV6-5 with TRBJ1-4; the match to TRBD1 covers 8 bases. CDR1 and CDR2 (germline): MNHEY, SVGAGI. V trimming: 6 bases; J trimming: 8 bases; junction bases outside the gene matches: 11. This CDR3 region has 15 residues. The CDR3 coding sequence is TGTGCCAGCAGCCTTATTACAGGGGGTAGAGAAAAACTGTTTTTT. Translation: CASSLITGGREKLFF.

The chain combines TRBV30 with TRBJ2-3, with D hard to call. Trimming shortened V by 2 bases and J by 2 bases, and 5 bases separated the two germline ends. CDR1 is GTSNPN, CDR2 SVGIG, per germline (reference sequence). The CDR3 is 12 residues long. This CDR3 reads CAWSPFTDTQYF. CDR3 sequence (DNA): TGTGCCTGGAGTCCGTTCACAGATACGCAGTATTTT.

For the CDR3, the DNA is TGTGCTAGTGCCGTAGCCGGGAATCAGCCCCAGCATTTT. This encodes CASAVAGNQPQHF. The chain links TRBV12-5 to TRBJ1-5; D is uncertain. The CDR3 is 13 residues long. Germline V gives CDR1 LGHNT, CDR2 FRNRAP. V was cut by 7 bases and J by 4 bases, with 11 bases left in between.

The chain links TRBV9 to TRBJ2-3; tentative D call: TRBD2 (5 bases). The ends were cut back, 1 base at V and 4 bases at J, with 13 bases in the middle. CDR3 size: 15 residues. Germline loops: CDR1 SGDLS, CDR2 YYNGEE. DNA of the CDR3: TGTGCCAGCAGCGTATCCGGGGTAGGGTCAGATACGCAGTATTTT. This sequence encodes CASSVSGVGSDTQYF.

This clone has just one count. The CDR3 reads CASSGAPGFGELFF. The DNA of the CDR3 is TGCGCCAGCAGCGGGGCCCCGGGTTTCGGGGAGCTGTTTTTT. The chain employs TRBV5-1 and TRBJ2-2, with D possibly being TRBD1 (5 bases). There are 14 residues in the CDR3. The V and J ends lost 4 bases and 7 bases respectively, with 14 bases between them. Germline lookup yields CDR1 SGHRS and CDR2 YFSETQ.

The chain employs TRBV28 and TRBJ2-7, with 10 bases lining up with TRBD1. The CDR3 runs to 14 residues. Germline lookup yields CDR1 MDHEN and CDR2 SYDVKM. V trimming: 3 bases; J trimming: 4 bases; junction bases outside the gene matches: 3. The CDR3 is CASSLGGQGYEQYF. DNA for the CDR3: TGTGCCAGCAGTTTGGGGGGACAGGGGTACGAGCAGTACTTC.